Presented here are 20 T cell receptor beta chains from one specimen sequenced in a study of T-cell reconstitution after alpha-beta-depleted transplantation in children. Using unique molecular identifiers, the investigators prepared the TCRbeta library. TCRdb fed the PCR reads into MiXCR, producing one record per CDR3 protein. The sample has about 610,000 distinct CDR3 sequences; about 10% are singletons. This material consisted of PBMCs from the stem cell graft donor, taken from the stem cell graft. All receptors come from a human donor who donated a stem cell graft to a child with acute myeloid leukemia.

This clonotype showed up many times. The V and J genes are TRBV7-2 and TRBJ2-7, with D hard to call. The V and J ends lost 1 base and 6 bases respectively, with 13 bases between them. Germline CDR1 is SGHTA and CDR2 is FQGNSA. The CDR3 is 14 residues long. CDR3 sequence (DNA): TGTGCCAGCAGCTTAGGTGCGTCCCAGTCCGAGCAGTACTTC. Its protein product is CASSLGASQSEQYF.

The chain recombines TRBV7-2 with TRBJ2-3, with TRBD2 matching 13 bases. CDR3 size: 20 residues. The V and J ends lost 0 bases and 0 bases, in that order; junction bases with no gene match: 9. Germline V gives CDR1 SGHTA, CDR2 FQGNSA. Written as DNA, the CDR3 is TGTGCCAGCAGCTTAGCGCGACTAGCGGGAGGAACTACTAGCACAGATACGCAGTATTTT. It specifies CASSLARLAGGTTSTDTQYF.

V gene TRBV10-3 combines with J gene TRBJ2-5; 7 bases line up with TRBD1. The CDR3 has 13 residues. V lost 8 bases, J lost 5 bases, and 8 bases stayed unmatched. Germline V gene data show CDR1 as ENHRY and CDR2 as SYGVKD. The CDR3 sequence: CAIGPGGEETQYF. Written as DNA, the CDR3 is TGTGCCATCGGGCCAGGGGGAGAGGAGACCCAGTACTTC.

V usage is TRBV18 and J usage is TRBJ1-2, with 7 bases that match TRBD1. CDR3 size: 15 residues. Germline-derived CDR1 and CDR2 are KGHSH and LQKENI. J lost 6 bases, V lost 6 bases, and 13 bases had no gene match. The CDR3 DNA reads as TGTGCCAGCTCGTCGGGGGGACAGTCTAAGGATGGCTACACCTTC. Translated, it gives CASSSGGQSKDGYTF.

This clonotype has only a few counts. V gene TRBV29-1 combines with J gene TRBJ2-2; a weak D match, TRBD1 (6 bases). Germline CDR1 is SQVTM and CDR2 is ANQGSEA. The CDR3 is 14 residues long. The V and J ends lost 3 bases and 5 bases respectively, with 13 bases between them. This CDR3 reads CSVETPGVTGELFF. The CDR3, as DNA: TGCAGCGTTGAGACTCCAGGGGTGACCGGGGAGCTGTTTTTT.

A few counts support this clonotype. The rearrangement joins TRBV12-3 or TRBV12-4 to TRBJ1-1; 7 bases are a match to TRBD1. This CDR3 has 15 amino acids. J gave up 5 bases and V 6 bases, and 12 bases lay outside the gene matches. CDR3 sequence (DNA): TGTGCCAGCAGCCAACCCCTTCAGGGGGGAACTGAAGCTTTCTTT. It encodes CASSQPLQGGTEAFF.

This chain's CDR3 is CSVELGAEQYF. The CDR3 DNA reads as TGCAGCGTTGAGCTGGGGGCCGAGCAGTACTTC. The chain joins TRBV29-1 to TRBJ2-7; maybe TRBD1 (6 bases). Looked up from germline, CDR1 is SQVTM and CDR2 is ANQGSEA. V shed 3 bases and J shed 6 bases, with 9 bases lying between them. The CDR3 runs to 11 residues.

This clonotype was found a few times. V usage is TRBV6-2 or TRBV6-3 and J usage is TRBJ2-3, with TRBD1 matching 7 bases. The J segment lost 10 bases and the V segment lost 4 bases, leaving 8 bases of the junction unmatched. This CDR3 is built from 13 residues. Per germline, CDR1 MNHEY and CDR2 SVGEGT. CDR3 sequence (DNA): TGTGCCAGCAGTTTGGGACAGTACCTGGCGCAGTATTTT. Its protein product is CASSLGQYLAQYF.

The chain joins TRBV29-1 to TRBJ2-7; D is uncertain. Germline V gives CDR1 SQVTM, CDR2 ANQGSEA. The CDR3 totals 16 residues. DNA for the CDR3: TGCGCCTTATTGATGGAATGGGCTTTACCCGACTACGAGCAGTACTTC. It encodes CALLMEWALPDYEQYF.

This clonotype was recorded a few times. The gene calls are TRBV5-6 and TRBJ1-1; D is unresolved. Germline V gives CDR1 SGHDT, CDR2 YYEEEE. The V end was cut by 0 bases, the J end by 0 bases, with 12 bases between. The CDR3 sequence is 16 residues long. For the CDR3, the DNA is TGTGCCAGCAGCTTGGATGGGATGGGAGTGAACACTGAAGCTTTCTTT. This gives the protein CASSLDGMGVNTEAFF.

At least ten counts were recorded for this clonotype. This chain connects TRBV12-3 or TRBV12-4 to TRBJ2-1, with D possibly being TRBD1 or TRBD2 (6 bases each). V was trimmed by 1 base and J by 8 bases, leaving 21 bases between them. The CDR3 runs 17 residues. CDR3: CASSLVLSGALVYEQFF. CDR3 nucleotide sequence: TGTGCCAGCAGTTTAGTACTTTCGGGGGCCCTCGTTTATGAGCAGTTCTTC.

This chain joins TRBV20-1 and TRBJ2-7; D gene ambiguous. Germline V gene lookup returns CDR1 DFQATT and CDR2 SNEGSKA (reference sequence). The CDR3 extends over 17 amino acids. Trimming pared 1 base from V and 2 bases from J, leaving 21 bases between. CDR3 in DNA: TGCAGTGCTAGAGCCCATCGTTATGTAGGGCGGCCCTACGAGCAGTACTTC. Protein product: CSARAHRYVGRPYEQYF.

This clonotype came up many times. J is TRBJ1-2 and V is TRBV6-5; D not certain. The V and J ends lost 5 bases and 0 bases respectively, with 16 bases between them. CDR1 MNHEY and CDR2 SVGAGI come from the germline V gene. This CDR3 region has 16 residues. The CDR3 DNA sequence: TGTGCCAGCAGTCCCGTGACAACGCTAGCTAACTATGGCTACACCTTC. The encoded protein is CASSPVTTLANYGYTF.

The rearrangement uses TRBV7-2 and TRBJ2-5, with 10 positions matching TRBD2. V was pared by 2 bases and J by 5 bases, with 8 bases of the junction left unmatched. The CDR3 runs 16 residues. Germline CDR1 is SGHTA and CDR2 is FQGNSA. The CDR3, as DNA: TGTGCCAGCAGCTTAAGGGGCGGTAGCGGGGGGGAGACCCAGTACTTC. Encoded protein: CASSLRGGSGGETQYF.

This clonotype was seen ten or more times. The rearrangement joins TRBV5-1 to TRBJ2-7; 9 bases match TRBD1. From germline, CDR1 is SGHRS and CDR2 YFSETQ. V shed 3 bases and J 3 bases; nucleotides not matched to a gene: 1. This CDR3 has 13 residues. CDR3 in DNA: TGCGCCAGCAGCTCGGACAGGGGCTACGAGCAGTACTTC. Translation gives CASSSDRGYEQYF.

This clonotype was seen a handful of times. The rearrangement uses TRBV12-3 or TRBV12-4 and TRBJ1-1; D not certain. With 1 base removed from V and 4 bases from J, the gap between germline ends came to 10 bases. The CDR3 is made up of 14 amino acids. The CDR3 DNA reads TGTGCCAGCAGTTTAGTCCAAGTCGGCACTGAAGCTTTCTTT. It encodes CASSLVQVGTEAFF.

The rearrangement uses TRBV5-1 and TRBJ1-1; maybe TRBD1 (5 bases). The V end was cut by 2 bases, the J end by 4 bases, with 15 bases between. CDR1 SGHRS and CDR2 YFSETQ come from the germline V gene. This CDR3 comprises 15 residues. The CDR3 loop reads CASSLAGLSVTEAFF. CDR3 DNA: TGCGCCAGCAGCTTAGCAGGGCTATCAGTCACTGAAGCTTTCTTT.

This clonotype showed up many times. The gene calls are TRBV20-1 and TRBJ2-1; 12 bases are shared with TRBD2. V was pared by 5 bases and J by 6 bases, with 11 bases of the junction left unmatched. Germline-derived CDR1 and CDR2 are DFQATT and SNEGSKA (reference sequence). The CDR3 totals 16 residues. The CDR3 is CSAPTSGRPGANEQFF. CDR3 sequence (DNA): TGCAGTGCTCCGACTAGCGGGAGACCCGGGGCCAATGAGCAGTTCTTC.

Only a few counts were recorded for this clonotype. The chain combines TRBV5-6 with TRBJ1-5, with D maybe TRBD1 (5 bases). V lost 0 bases, J lost 4 bases, and 14 bases lay in between. The germline gives CDR1 SGHDT, CDR2 YYEEEE. There are 16 residues in the CDR3. The CDR3 region is CASSLASGARNQPQHF. Here the CDR3 DNA reads TGTGCCAGCAGCTTGGCGTCCGGGGCCCGAAATCAGCCCCAGCATTTT.

This clonotype was seen only a few times. This chain uses TRBV27 with TRBJ2-1; a weak D match, TRBD2 (6 bases). Trimming cost V 8 bases and J 6 bases, with 11 bases left between them. The length of the CDR3 is 12 residues. Germline V gene data show CDR1 as MNHEY and CDR2 as SMNVEV (reference sequence). DNA for the CDR3: TGTGCCAGCGGCAAACTAGCCAATGAGCAGTTCTTC. It translates to CASGKLANEQFF.